This T cell receptor beta chain derives from a study of blood T cell repertoires in COVID-19. Study details: From the United States, Italy and Spain came samples of acute and convalescent COVID-19. The analysed material was cDNA or gDNA that came from T cells, B-cell-depleted T cells, or PBMCs.

V was shortened by 0 bases and J by 7 bases, with 10 bases between the two germline ends. This CDR3 is built from 13 residues. Germline-derived CDR1 and CDR2 are SGHRS and YFSETQ. Original methodology: From reference gene primer amplification, estimates of nucleated cell counts were derived. Here immunoSEQ multiplex PCR was the method, and the copy in TCRdb shows in-frame clones only, minus some. V and J calls and clone size are given by that table; D and trimming were obtained from the DNA. The table has approximately 70,000 clones, 88% seen once. V gene TRBV5-1 combines with J gene TRBJ1-1; no clear D gene. This TCR was recovered from a woman aged 60-70 years with acute or convalescent COVID-19. Sequencing input: peripheral blood. CDR3 DNA: TGCGCCAGCAGCTTGGGAGGGAAGGGTGAAGCTTTCTTT. Protein: CASSLGGKGEAFF.